This T cell receptor beta chain came from a study of graft-versus-host responses after intestinal transplantation. Across the study: Recipients underwent multivisceral, liver-intestinal, or isolated intestinal transplants.

Points from the study as a whole: Elevated graft-versus-host to host-versus-graft clonal ratios in allografts were recorded for patients with graft-donor T cell macrochimerism.

The CDR3 runs to 16 residues. The germline V and J ends were trimmed by 1 base and 2 bases, with 15 bases remaining between them. Germline-derived CDR1 and CDR2 are SGHRS and YFSETQ. To note about this clone: Its antigen is not identified.

TCRdb keeps only in-frame clones here, not all; method: immunoSEQ multiplex PCR. The profile shows nearly 90,000 clones, around 83% of them singletons. This material consisted of unstimulated CD8+ T cells sorted from spleen or lymph node cells, taken before intestinal transplant. J is TRBJ1-2 and V is TRBV5-1; D is uncertain. The receptor's source is a human donor who received an intestinal transplant. The CDR3 DNA follows: TGCGCCAGCAGCTTGCCCCCGATCCCGGGCAACTATGGCTACACCTTC. The encoded protein is CASSLPPIPGNYGYTF. Using reference TRBV5-1 and TRBJ1-2 for the parts outside the CDR3, the full variable domain is KAGVTQTPRYLIKTRGQQVTLSCSPISGHRSVSWYQQTPGQGLQFLFEYFSETQRNKGNFPGRFSGRQFSNSRSEMNVSTLELGDSALYLCASSLPPIPGNYGYTFGSGTRLTVV.